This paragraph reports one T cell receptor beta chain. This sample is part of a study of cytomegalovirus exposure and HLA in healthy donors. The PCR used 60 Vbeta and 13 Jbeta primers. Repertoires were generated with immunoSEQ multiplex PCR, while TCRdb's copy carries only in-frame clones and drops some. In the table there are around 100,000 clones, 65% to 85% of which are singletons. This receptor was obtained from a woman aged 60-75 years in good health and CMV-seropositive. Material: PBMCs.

CDR3 residues: CASSANTDTQYF. The DNA of the CDR3 is TGTGCCAGCAGCGCCAACACAGATACGCAGTATTTT. The gene calls are TRBV9 and TRBJ2-3; D is uncertain. Per the germline V gene, CDR1 is SGDLS and CDR2 is YYNGEE. The CDR3 contains 12 residues. Trimming shortened V by 3 bases and J by 2 bases, and 4 bases separated the two germline ends.